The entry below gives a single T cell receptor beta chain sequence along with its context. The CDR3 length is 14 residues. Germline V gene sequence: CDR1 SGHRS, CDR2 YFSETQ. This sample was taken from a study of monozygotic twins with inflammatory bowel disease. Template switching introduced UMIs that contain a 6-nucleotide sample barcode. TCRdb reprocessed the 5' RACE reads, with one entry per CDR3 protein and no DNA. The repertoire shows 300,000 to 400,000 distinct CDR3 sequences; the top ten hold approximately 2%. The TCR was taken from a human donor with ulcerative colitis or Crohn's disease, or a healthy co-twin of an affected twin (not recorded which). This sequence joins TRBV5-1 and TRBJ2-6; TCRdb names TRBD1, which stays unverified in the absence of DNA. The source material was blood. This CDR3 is CASSTGVGANVLTF.